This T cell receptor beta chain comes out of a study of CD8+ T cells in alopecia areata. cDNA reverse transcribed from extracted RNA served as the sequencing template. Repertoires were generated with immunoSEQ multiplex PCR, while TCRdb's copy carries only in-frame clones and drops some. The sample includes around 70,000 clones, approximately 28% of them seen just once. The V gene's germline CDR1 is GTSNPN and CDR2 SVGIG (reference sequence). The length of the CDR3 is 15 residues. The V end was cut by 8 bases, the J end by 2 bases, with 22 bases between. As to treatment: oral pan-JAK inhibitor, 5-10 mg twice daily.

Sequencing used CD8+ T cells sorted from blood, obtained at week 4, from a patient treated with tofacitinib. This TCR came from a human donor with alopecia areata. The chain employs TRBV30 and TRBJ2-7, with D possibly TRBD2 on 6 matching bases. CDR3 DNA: TGTGCCCGTCGGAGGGGCGACGGACAAACCTACGAGCAGTACTTC. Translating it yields CARRRGDGQTYEQYF.